This T cell receptor beta chain comes out of a study of shared clonotypes between healthy human individuals. Study results and limitations: Sequencing depth was predicted to influence how clonotypes are shared among donors. What naive subsets generally showed was a larger estimated richness than memory subsets showed. All-four-donor shared clonotypes had higher generation probabilities than non-shared clonotypes did. The naive CD4 repertoires of several donors were compared, and around 5% of clonotypes were shared.

A word on this clone: The antigen remains unidentified.

TCRdb's copy holds only in-frame clones and misses some; the assay was immunoSEQ multiplex PCR. The sample has millions of clones; over 85% are singletons. The CDR3 is 14 residues long. Looked up from germline, CDR1 is ENHRY and CDR2 is SYGVKD. This clonotype was obtained from a man aged 18 to 30 in good health. The rearrangement joins TRBV10-3 to TRBJ2-3; 7 bases are a match to TRBD2. The specimen was naive CD4+ T cells sorted from blood. Indicated subset: CD45RA+ positively selected. CDR3 protein: CTTKGRESTDTQYF. CDR3 DNA: TGTACCACCAAAGGGCGGGAGAGCACAGATACGCAGTATTTT.